Listed below are T cell receptor beta chains from one sample, sequenced in a study of vaccination and CD4 T cells after COVID-19. For these TCRs, the target antigens are not known. TCRdb analysed the PCR reads with MiXCR anew, one entry per CDR3 protein. The sample has under 20,000 distinct CDR3 sequences, 45% to 60% seen once; the top ten hold roughly 9.1%. Sequenced: CD4+ T cells from blood, cultured in vitro. The source of these receptors is a human donor who had recovered from COVID-19. Each CDR3 is given with its conserved first and last residue. The order of the fields is J gene, D gene, clone size, V gene, CDR3 DNA, CDR3 protein. A D gene is named only where the DNA matches it firmly. Not every row has a clone size; where given, it reads once, few, many or a size class.

j_call: TRBJ1-2; d_call: NA; clone_size: NA; v_call: TRBV12-5; cdr3_nt: TGTGCTAGTGGTTTGGAGGGTGGCGGCTACACCTTC; cdr3_aa: CASGLEGGGYTF
j_call: TRBJ1-5; d_call: NA; clone_size: NA; v_call: TRBV2; cdr3_nt: TGTGCCAGCAGTGCGCAGGACCGAAAACGGTATCAGCCCCAGCATTTT; cdr3_aa: CASSAQDRKRYQPQHF
j_call: TRBJ2-5; d_call: NA; clone_size: few; v_call: TRBV5-1; cdr3_nt: TGCGCCAGCAGCTTGGTTTCGCGGCAGGGAGGAGGAGAGACCCAGTACTTC; cdr3_aa: CASSLVSRQGGGETQYF
j_call: TRBJ1-1; d_call: NA; clone_size: few; v_call: TRBV20-1; cdr3_nt: TGCAGTGCTAGTAAGACTGGGGCAGGAGCTTTCTTT; cdr3_aa: CSASKTGAGAFF
j_call: TRBJ2-1; d_call: NA; clone_size: NA; v_call: TRBV7-9; cdr3_nt: TGTGCCAGCATGAGGGGTATCGAGAGCCGCAATGAGCAGTTCTTC; cdr3_aa: CASMRGIESRNEQFF
j_call: TRBJ1-5; d_call: NA; clone_size: few; v_call: TRBV6-2/TRBV6-3; cdr3_nt: TGTGCCAGCTGGGACCTGAGTCAGCCCCAGCATTTT; cdr3_aa: CASWDLSQPQHF
j_call: TRBJ2-5; d_call: TRBD2; clone_size: NA; v_call: TRBV28; cdr3_nt: TGTGCCAGGACTAGCGGCCAGGGGACCCAGTACTTC; cdr3_aa: CARTSGQGTQYF
j_call: TRBJ1-5; d_call: NA; clone_size: few; v_call: TRBV11-2; cdr3_nt: TGTGCCAGCAGTCCGGACAGAGGTCAGCCCCAGCATTTT; cdr3_aa: CASSPDRGQPQHF
j_call: TRBJ2-4; d_call: TRBD1; clone_size: few; v_call: TRBV7-2; cdr3_nt: TGTGCCAGCAGGAAGACAGGGACAGACATTCAGTACTTC; cdr3_aa: CASRKTGTDIQYF
j_call: TRBJ2-7; d_call: NA; clone_size: few; v_call: TRBV7-6; cdr3_nt: TGTGCCAGCAGCTTCTCCGGGGGGCAGGGCTACGAGCAGTACTTC; cdr3_aa: CASSFSGGQGYEQYF
j_call: TRBJ2-5; d_call: NA; clone_size: NA; v_call: TRBV11-3; cdr3_nt: TGTGCCAGCAGCTCCAAGGTTCTAGCAGGGATGGGAGAGACCCAGTACTTC; cdr3_aa: CASSSKVLAGMGETQYF
j_call: TRBJ1-4; d_call: TRBD1; clone_size: NA; v_call: TRBV6-1; cdr3_nt: TGTGCCAGCAGTGGCAGGACAGGGTTTGGAACTAATGAAAAACTGTTTTTT; cdr3_aa: CASSGRTGFGTNEKLFF
j_call: TRBJ2-5; d_call: TRBD1; clone_size: few; v_call: TRBV6-2/TRBV6-3; cdr3_nt: TGTGCCAGCAGTTACCCGACAGGGGATCGTAGATGGACCCAGTACTTC; cdr3_aa: CASSYPTGDRRWTQYF